This record covers a single T cell receptor beta chain. The antigen is unknown. CDR1 is SGDLS, CDR2 YYNGEE, per germline. The ends were cut back, 3 bases at V and 1 base at J, with 10 bases in the middle. The CDR3 has 14 residues. This specimen belongs to a study of cytomegalovirus exposure and HLA in healthy donors. Study results and limitations: Reports showed the classifier diagnosing cytomegalovirus status with high specificity and sensitivity. Rarity held for most TCR sequences, but there were some public TCRs that occurred in many donors.

13 Jbeta primers and 60 Vbeta primers were used for the PCR. Here immunoSEQ multiplex PCR was the method, and the copy in TCRdb shows in-frame clones only, minus some. Here the sample spans some 130,000 clones, about two thirds being singletons. The clonotype originates from a man aged 50 to 60 in good health and CMV-seropositive. Sequenced material: PBMCs. This chain connects TRBV9 to TRBJ2-5; possibly TRBD1 for D (6 bases). The CDR3 region is CASSGGHPQETQYF. Written as DNA, the CDR3 is TGTGCCAGCAGCGGGGGGCATCCCCAAGAGACCCAGTACTTC.